The clone carrying this T cell receptor (beta chain) was detected a few times. Its antigen remains unidentified. These data originate in a study of beta chain features in type 1 diabetes. The study, taken as a whole, reports: There was a moderate but significant shortening of TCRB CDR3s in all four CD4+ subsets of Type 1 diabetes patients.

The entirety of the isolated RNA underwent reverse transcription, so expressed TCRB transcripts were sequenced. Using immunoSEQ multiplex PCR, the repertoire was profiled, and TCRdb retains in-frame clones only, with some absent. This table has some 250,000 clones, around 14% appearing once. CDR1 and CDR2 from the germline V gene are SGHAT and FQNNGV. Trimming pared 5 bases from V and 5 bases from J, leaving 13 bases between. The CDR3 is 14 amino acids. This receptor was taken from a man aged 25 to 40 with type 1 diabetes. The sequenced material came from naive CD4+ T cells from blood. J is TRBJ2-1 and V is TRBV11-2, with a weak D call TRBD2 (6 bases). The CDR3 loop is CASSPGTGHNEQFF. In nucleotides, the CDR3 is TGTGCCAGCAGCCCTGGGACTGGCCACAATGAGCAGTTCTTC.